This T cell receptor (beta chain) was sequenced in a study of post-analysis software for immune sequencing data (dated by TCRdb to the mid-2010s). For the study in its entirety: Disease courses on record covered relapsing-remitting, secondary progressive and progressive-relapsing multiple sclerosis, though some patients had no subtype annotation. The patient repertoires were set against around eleven previously published healthy control repertoires from donors whose ages ranged from roughly 6 to 26 years. A subset of samples was prepared in parallel using single-end sample barcoding, then pooled and co-amplified after Illumina adapter ligation. The paper as a whole reports these results and caveats: Four or five TRBV segments, including TRBV5-6, TRBV5-1 and TRBV20-1, were significantly more frequent in patients than controls. Direct clustering with F measure revealed strong co-clustering of samples prepared in the same batch, which led to a batch-effect correction. Multiple sclerosis patients had significantly lower normalized Chao1 diversity than controls, a result that suggests substantial peripheral T-cell clonal expansion. The multiple sclerosis patient group was slightly younger than the control group.

To demonstrate the VDJtools post-analysis software, TCR beta repertoires were profiled from the peripheral blood of about 13 young patients with multiple sclerosis. Multiple sclerosis patients were children and adolescents aged roughly 6 to 17 years. The library was built by means of PCR. This sample was sequenced with an Illumina HiSeq 2500. To reduce PCR and sequencing biases, unique molecular identifiers were incorporated into the TCR beta cDNA libraries. Per 1 to 10 million input T cells, 500,000 or so cDNA molecules were obtained, such that each molecule approximated one T cell. The same protocol used for the earlier healthy control dataset was applied to prepare and sequence the patient libraries. Within a given batch, samples were prepared together, multiplexed and sequenced on the same HiSeq lane. The original methods were these. MIGEC was used to process the raw barcoded reads, and molecular identifier groups with only a single read were discarded before consensus assembly and CDR3 extraction. Clonotype tables were post-analysed with VDJtools, and diversity was normalized by down-sampling all datasets to the smallest sample size. To correct batch-related cross-sample contamination, repertoire overlap clustering matched CDR3 amino acid sequences but not nucleotide sequences. In TCRdb, the public reads were trimmed at Q25 with fastp and aligned with MiXCR, with productive beta chains retained. Rows are unified per CDR3 protein, each entry keeping the most common DNA and genes. The authors' filters were not applied to this entry. For this sample there are over 150,000 distinct CDR3 sequences; approximately 31% appear just once. Approximately 1.5% of the sample goes to the ten largest clones.

This clonotype occurred many times. The antigen this receptor binds is unknown. The record has no base qualities; no much larger clone is one base away. The junction carries 5 bases between V and J, which are trimmed by 4 bases and 5 bases respectively. According to the germline V gene, CDR1 reads MDHEN and CDR2 reads SYDVKM. The CDR3 numbers 11 residues from cysteine through phenylalanine. Just the 33-base CDR3 DNA is kept, in frame starting at base 1. Sequencing input: blood. This receptor chain uses TRBV28 and TRBJ1-2; the D gene cannot be resolved reliably. This receptor was identified in a girl between 10 and 17 years old with multiple sclerosis. The nucleotide sequence is given as TGTGCCAGCAGTTCCCTGTATGGCTACACCTTC. It is translated as CASSSLYGYTF.